These T cell receptor beta chains were read from a single sample in a study of T cell responses to AZD1222 COVID-19 vaccine. Only in-frame clones appear in the TCRdb table, and some are missing; sequencing was by immunoSEQ multiplex PCR. The profile covers around 99,000 clones, with about 90% appearing a single time and less than 7.5% taken by the ten largest. Sample: peripheral blood, taken 28 days after the second AZD1222 dose. These receptors all stem from an adult who received the AZD1222 COVID-19 vaccine. CDR3s include the opening cysteine and the closing phenylalanine or tryptophan. D genes are given only for firm matches. Not all rows give a size; the values are once, few, many and, for expanded clones, a class.

-	TRBV27	TRBJ2-7	-	CASSLAGLIYEQYF	TGTGCCAGCAGTTTGGCAGGACTAATTTACGAGCAGTACTTC
-	TRBV7-9	TRBJ1-2	-	CASSLGGQGGYTF	TGTGCCAGCAGCTTAGGCGGGCAGGGTGGCTACACCTTC
-	TRBV12-3/TRBV12-4	TRBJ2-1	-	CASSRRLDNEQFF	TGTGCCAGCAGTCGAAGACTCGACAATGAGCAGTTCTTC
-	TRBV7-2	TRBJ2-3	-	CASSLQRVGTDTQYF	TGTGCCAGCAGCTTACAGCGCGTCGGCACAGATACGCAGTATTTT
-	TRBV6-5	TRBJ2-7	once	CASSLYSLPIEQYF	TGTGCCAGCAGTTTATACTCCTTACCCATCGAGCAGTACTTC
-	TRBV11-2	TRBJ1-5	few	CASGQLDQPQHF	TGTGCCAGCGGACAGCTCGATCAGCCCCAGCATTTT
-	TRBV10-2	TRBJ1-1	-	CASSERASEAFF	TGCGCCAGCAGTGAACGGGCGTCTGAAGCTTTCTTT
-	TRBV30	TRBJ2-5	-	CAWSVSHSQETQYF	TGTGCCTGGAGTGTATCACACAGCCAAGAGACCCAGTACTTC
-	TRBV11-2	TRBJ1-2	-	CASSLGTWGYTF	TGTGCCAGCAGCTTAGGGACATGGGGCTACACCTTC
TRBD2	TRBV4-3	TRBJ2-1	-	CASSQALAGSYNEQFF	TGCGCCAGCAGCCAAGCTCTAGCGGGATCGTACAATGAGCAGTTCTTC
-	TRBV7-9	TRBJ1-3	-	CASSLLSSGNTIYF	TGTGCCAGCAGCTTGCTCAGCTCTGGAAACACCATATATTTT
-	TRBV4-1	TRBJ1-1	-	CASSQVTTSNTEAFF	TGCGCCAGCAGCCAAGTAACCACATCGAACACTGAAGCTTTCTTT
-	TRBV30	TRBJ1-1	-	CAWSPGGSNTEAFF	TGTGCCTGGAGCCCCGGGGGATCGAACACTGAAGCTTTCTTT
-	TRBV5-4	TRBJ2-7	-	CASSLGGAGNEQYF	TGTGCCAGCAGCTTGGGGGGGGCAGGCAACGAGCAGTACTTC
-	TRBV30	TRBJ2-2	few	CAQDPRATGELFF	TGTGCCCAAGACCCCAGGGCCACCGGGGAGCTGTTTTTT
-	TRBV30	TRBJ1-4	-	CAWSDVWVATNEKLFF	TGTGCCTGGAGTGATGTCTGGGTTGCAACTAATGAAAAACTGTTTTTT
TRBD1	TRBV18	TRBJ1-2	-	CASSPPGQGAYGYTF	TGTGCCAGCTCACCACCGGGACAGGGGGCCTATGGCTACACCTTC
-	TRBV4-1	TRBJ1-1	few	CASSQVGNTEAFF	TGCGCCAGCAGCCAAGTAGGGAACACTGAAGCTTTCTTT
TRBD2	TRBV4-1	TRBJ2-1	few	CASSQEGLRDYQVLEQFF	TGCGCCAGCAGCCAAGAGGGACTGCGGGACTACCAAGTCCTTGAGCAGTTCTTC
TRBD1	TRBV28	TRBJ1-1	-	CASSTPFRGRGNTEAFF	TGTGCCAGCAGTACCCCCTTTAGGGGGCGAGGGAACACTGAAGCTTTCTTT
-	TRBV28	TRBJ1-6	-	CASSLGHQTLHF	TGTGCCAGCAGTTTGGGACATCAAACCCTCCACTTT
-	TRBV5-5	TRBJ2-7	-	CASSPRMASSYEQYF	TGTGCCAGCAGCCCTAGGATGGCCAGCTCCTACGAGCAGTACTTC
TRBD1	TRBV2	TRBJ1-6	-	CASSSGQGGNSPLHF	TGTGCCAGCAGTTCGGGACAGGGTGGAAATTCACCCCTCCACTTT
-	TRBV30	TRBJ1-6	-	CAWSRQYGSDSPLHF	TGTGCCTGGAGCCGACAGTACGGTTCGGATTCACCCCTCCACTTT
-	TRBV12-3/TRBV12-4	TRBJ2-7	-	CASSSGPEQYF	TGTGCCAGCAGTTCAGGCCCCGAGCAGTACTTC
-	TRBV19	TRBJ2-1	-	CASSIIGAGHEQFF	TGTGCCAGTAGTATAATCGGGGCGGGTCATGAGCAGTTCTTC
TRBD1	TRBV12-3/TRBV12-4	TRBJ1-2	-	CASSPDRASGYTF	TGTGCCAGCAGTCCGGACAGGGCCAGCGGCTACACCTTC
-	TRBV20-1	TRBJ2-5	-	CSASRTGTQYF	TGCAGTGCTTCAAGGACCGGGACCCAGTACTTC
-	TRBV5-5	TRBJ1-2	-	CASSSRSGNNYGYTF	TGTGCCAGCAGCTCGCGTTCAGGGAATAACTATGGCTACACCTTC
-	TRBV5-6	TRBJ2-1	-	CASSLASREQFF	TGTGCCAGCAGCTTGGCCTCTAGGGAGCAGTTCTTC
TRBD1	TRBV3-1/TRBV3-2	TRBJ1-1	-	CASSFRDRGGEAFF	TGTGCCAGCAGCTTCCGGGACAGGGGCGGAGAAGCTTTCTTT
-	TRBV28	TRBJ2-7	-	CASRLRDTLYEQYF	TGTGCCAGCAGACTCCGGGACACCCTTTACGAGCAGTACTTC
-	TRBV5-1	TRBJ1-4	-	CASSAGAPDHAGEKLFF	TGCGCCAGCAGCGCGGGGGCTCCAGATCACGCTGGGGAAAAACTGTTTTTT
TRBD2	TRBV6-5	TRBJ2-1	-	CASSYLAGGNNEQFF	TGTGCCAGCAGTTATCTAGCGGGAGGTAACAATGAGCAGTTCTTC
-	TRBV19	TRBJ1-5	-	CASSRPPGGSDQPQHF	TGTGCCAGTAGTCGCCCCCCTGGGGGCAGCGATCAGCCCCAGCATTTT
-	TRBV25-1	TRBJ2-7	-	CASSESGVKNEQYF	TGTGCCAGCAGTGAATCCGGGGTAAAAAACGAGCAGTACTTC
TRBD1	TRBV18	TRBJ1-3	-	CASSPLGTGPLSGNTIYF	TGTGCCAGCTCTCCACTCGGGACAGGACCCCTCTCTGGAAACACCATATATTTT
-	TRBV30	TRBJ1-1	-	CAWSVPREGTEAFF	TGTGCCTGGAGTGTACCCAGGGAAGGAACTGAAGCTTTCTTT
TRBD1	TRBV5-1	TRBJ2-7	-	CASSPGQGLAYEQYF	TGCGCCAGCAGCCCTGGACAGGGCCTCGCCTACGAGCAGTACTTC
-	TRBV12-3/TRBV12-4	TRBJ2-7	-	CASSLLRYEQYF	TGTGCCAGCAGTTTATTGCGGTACGAGCAGTACTTC
TRBD2	TRBV7-2	TRBJ2-3	-	CASSLAASGGADTQYF	TGTGCCAGCAGCTTAGCGGCTAGCGGGGGGGCAGATACGCAGTATTTT
-	TRBV4-1	TRBJ1-4	-	CASSQNEKLFF	TGCGCCAGCAGCCAAAACGAAAAACTGTTTTTT
-	TRBV12-3/TRBV12-4	TRBJ1-1	-	CASSSGQRAFF	TGTGCCAGCAGCTCGGGACAAAGAGCTTTCTTT
-	TRBV30	TRBJ1-5	-	CAWSGEGRGNQPQHF	TGTGCCTGGAGTGGGGAAGGTCGAGGCAATCAGCCCCAGCATTTT
TRBD2	TRBV7-8	TRBJ2-2	-	CASSLRGRETGELFF	TGTGCCAGCAGCTTACGCGGGAGGGAGACCGGGGAGCTGTTTTTT
TRBD2	TRBV9	TRBJ2-7	-	CASSPRGSGSHEQYF	TGTGCCAGCAGCCCCCGGGGGAGCGGGAGCCACGAGCAGTACTTC
TRBD2	TRBV7-9	TRBJ2-3	once	CASSFWTSGRTDTQYF	TGTGCCAGCAGCTTTTGGACTAGCGGGAGAACAGATACGCAGTATTTT
-	TRBV5-4	TRBJ2-6	-	CASTNVASGANVLTF	TGTGCCAGCACTAACGTAGCCTCTGGGGCCAACGTCCTGACTTTC
TRBD2	TRBV4-1	TRBJ2-7	-	CASSPGGGVPQYF	TGCGCCAGCAGCCCCGGTGGGGGGGTTCCGCAGTACTTC
-	TRBV19	TRBJ2-6	-	CASSIASSGANVLTF	TGTGCCAGTAGTATCGCCAGCTCTGGGGCCAACGTCCTGACTTTC